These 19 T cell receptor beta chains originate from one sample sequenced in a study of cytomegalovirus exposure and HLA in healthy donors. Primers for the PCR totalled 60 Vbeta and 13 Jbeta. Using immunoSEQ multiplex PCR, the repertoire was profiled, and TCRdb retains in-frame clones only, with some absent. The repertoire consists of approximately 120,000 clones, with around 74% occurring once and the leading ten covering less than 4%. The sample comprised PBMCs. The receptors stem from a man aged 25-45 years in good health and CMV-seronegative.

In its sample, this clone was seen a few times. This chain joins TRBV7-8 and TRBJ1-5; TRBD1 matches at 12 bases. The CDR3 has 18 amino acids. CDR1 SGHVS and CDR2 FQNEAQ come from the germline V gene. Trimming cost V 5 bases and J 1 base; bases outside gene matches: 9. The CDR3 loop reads CASSLAGTGGASNQPQHF. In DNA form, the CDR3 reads TGTGCCAGCAGCCTGGCCGGGACAGGGGGCGCGAGCAATCAGCCCCAGCATTTT.

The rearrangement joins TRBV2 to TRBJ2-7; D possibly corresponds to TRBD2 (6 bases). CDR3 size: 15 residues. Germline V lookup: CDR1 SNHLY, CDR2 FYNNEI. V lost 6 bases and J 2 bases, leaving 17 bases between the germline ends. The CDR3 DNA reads TGTGCCAGCAGCTGGGGGGTCGGAGGAACCTACGAGCAGTACTTC. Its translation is CASSWGVGGTYEQYF.

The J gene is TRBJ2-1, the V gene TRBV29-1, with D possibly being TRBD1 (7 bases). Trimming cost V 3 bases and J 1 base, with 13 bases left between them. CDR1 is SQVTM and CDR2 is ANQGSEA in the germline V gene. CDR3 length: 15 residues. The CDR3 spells CSVDAPGGSYNEQFF. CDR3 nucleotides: TGCAGCGTTGATGCCCCAGGGGGGTCCTACAATGAGCAGTTCTTC.

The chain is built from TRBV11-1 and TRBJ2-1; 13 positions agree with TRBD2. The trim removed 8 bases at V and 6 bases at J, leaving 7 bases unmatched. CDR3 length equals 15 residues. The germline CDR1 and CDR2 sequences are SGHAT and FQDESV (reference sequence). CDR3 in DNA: TGTGCCAGCCGAGGACTAGCGGGAGAGGTCAATGAGCAGTTCTTC. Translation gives CASRGLAGEVNEQFF.

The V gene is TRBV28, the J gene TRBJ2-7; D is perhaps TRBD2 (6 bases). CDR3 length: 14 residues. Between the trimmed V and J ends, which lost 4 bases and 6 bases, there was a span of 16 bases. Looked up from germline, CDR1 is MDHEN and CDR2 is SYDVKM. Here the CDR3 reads CASSSAGGGGEQYF. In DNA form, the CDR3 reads TGTGCCAGCAGTTCGGCCGGGGGAGGTGGCGAGCAGTACTTC.

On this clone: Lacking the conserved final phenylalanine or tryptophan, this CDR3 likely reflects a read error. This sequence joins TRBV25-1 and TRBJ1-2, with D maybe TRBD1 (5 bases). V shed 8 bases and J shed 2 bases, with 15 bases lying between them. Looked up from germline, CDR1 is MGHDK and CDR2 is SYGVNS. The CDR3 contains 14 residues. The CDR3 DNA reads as TGTGCCAGCCGACCGTCTTCAGGGAACTATGGCTACACCGTC. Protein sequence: CASRPSSGNYGYTV.

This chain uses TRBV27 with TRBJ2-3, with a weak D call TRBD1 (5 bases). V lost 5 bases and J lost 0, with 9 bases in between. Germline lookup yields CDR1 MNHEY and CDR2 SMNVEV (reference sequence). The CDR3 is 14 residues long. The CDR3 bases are TGTGCCAGCAGTATCGCAGGGAGCACAGATACGCAGTATTTT. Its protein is CASSIAGSTDTQYF.

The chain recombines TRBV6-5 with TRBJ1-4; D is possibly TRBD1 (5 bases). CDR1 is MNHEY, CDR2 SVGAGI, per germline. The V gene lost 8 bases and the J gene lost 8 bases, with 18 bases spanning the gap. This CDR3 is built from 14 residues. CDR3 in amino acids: CASASGGGWEKLFF. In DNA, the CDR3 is TGTGCCAGCGCTTCGGGGGGGGGTTGGGAAAAACTGTTTTTT.

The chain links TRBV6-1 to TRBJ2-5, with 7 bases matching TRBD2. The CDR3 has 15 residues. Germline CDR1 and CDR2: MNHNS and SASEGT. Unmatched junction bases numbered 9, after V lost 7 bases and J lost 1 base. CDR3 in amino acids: CASIAIGGTQETQYF. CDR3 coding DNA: TGTGCCAGCATAGCGATCGGGGGGACCCAAGAGACCCAGTACTTC.

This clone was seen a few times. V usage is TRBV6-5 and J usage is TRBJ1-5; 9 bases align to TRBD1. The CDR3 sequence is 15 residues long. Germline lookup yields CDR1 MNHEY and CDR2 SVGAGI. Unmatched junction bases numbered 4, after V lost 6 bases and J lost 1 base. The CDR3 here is CASRMTGGSNQPQHF. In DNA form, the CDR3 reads TGTGCCAGCAGAATGACAGGGGGAAGCAATCAGCCCCAGCATTTT.

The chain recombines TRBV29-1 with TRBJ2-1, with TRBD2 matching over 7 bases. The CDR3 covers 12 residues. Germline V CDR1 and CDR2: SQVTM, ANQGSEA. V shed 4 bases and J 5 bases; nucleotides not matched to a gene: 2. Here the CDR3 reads CSVGTRNNEQFF. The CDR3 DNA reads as TGCAGCGTTGGGACTAGAAACAATGAGCAGTTCTTC.

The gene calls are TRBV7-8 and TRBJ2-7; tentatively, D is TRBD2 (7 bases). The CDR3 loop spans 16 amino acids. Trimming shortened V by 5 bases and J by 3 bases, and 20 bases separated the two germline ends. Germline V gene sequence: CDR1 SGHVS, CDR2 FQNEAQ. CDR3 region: CASSLLAGARGYEQYF. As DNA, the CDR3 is TGTGCCAGCAGCCTCCTCGCGGGGGCGCGGGGCTACGAGCAGTACTTC.

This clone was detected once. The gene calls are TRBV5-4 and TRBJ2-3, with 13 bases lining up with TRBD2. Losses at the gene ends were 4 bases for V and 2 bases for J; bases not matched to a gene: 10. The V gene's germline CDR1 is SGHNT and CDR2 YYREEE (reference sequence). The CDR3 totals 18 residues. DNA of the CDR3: TGTGCCAGCAGCCCACTTCCGGGACTAGCGGGATTCACAGATACGCAGTATTTT. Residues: CASSPLPGLAGFTDTQYF.

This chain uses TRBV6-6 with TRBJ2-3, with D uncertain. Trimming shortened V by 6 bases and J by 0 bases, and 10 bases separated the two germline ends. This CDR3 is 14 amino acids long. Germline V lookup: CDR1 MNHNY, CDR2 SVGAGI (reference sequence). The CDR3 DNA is TGTGCCAGCAGCACGTCGACTAGCACAGATACGCAGTATTTT. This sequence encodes CASSTSTSTDTQYF.

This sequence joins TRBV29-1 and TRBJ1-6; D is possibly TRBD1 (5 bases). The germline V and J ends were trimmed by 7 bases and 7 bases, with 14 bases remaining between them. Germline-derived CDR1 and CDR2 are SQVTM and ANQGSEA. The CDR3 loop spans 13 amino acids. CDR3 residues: CSARIQGNSPLHF. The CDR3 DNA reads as TGCAGCGCACGAATCCAGGGCAATTCACCCCTCCACTTT.

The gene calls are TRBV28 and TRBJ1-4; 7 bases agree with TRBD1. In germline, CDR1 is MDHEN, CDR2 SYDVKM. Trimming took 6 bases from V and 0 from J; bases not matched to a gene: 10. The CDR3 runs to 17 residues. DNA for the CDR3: TGTGCCAGCAGCTTAGAGGGGGCGGGCGCAACTAATGAAAAACTGTTTTTT. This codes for CASSLEGAGATNEKLFF.

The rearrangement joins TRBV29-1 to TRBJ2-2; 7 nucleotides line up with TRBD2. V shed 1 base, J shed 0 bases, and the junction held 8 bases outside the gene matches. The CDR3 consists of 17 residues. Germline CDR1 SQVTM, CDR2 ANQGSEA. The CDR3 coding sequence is TGCAGCGTTGAAGCCCCGACTAGCAGATCGAACACCGGGGAGCTGTTTTTT. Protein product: CSVEAPTSRSNTGELFF.

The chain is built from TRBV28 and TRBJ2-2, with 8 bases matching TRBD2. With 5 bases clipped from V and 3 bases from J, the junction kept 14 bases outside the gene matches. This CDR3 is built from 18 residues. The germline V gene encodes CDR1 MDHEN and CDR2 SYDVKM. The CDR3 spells CASSEGKISGTDTGELFF. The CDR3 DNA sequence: TGTGCCAGCAGTGAGGGGAAAATTAGCGGGACTGACACCGGGGAGCTGTTTTTT.

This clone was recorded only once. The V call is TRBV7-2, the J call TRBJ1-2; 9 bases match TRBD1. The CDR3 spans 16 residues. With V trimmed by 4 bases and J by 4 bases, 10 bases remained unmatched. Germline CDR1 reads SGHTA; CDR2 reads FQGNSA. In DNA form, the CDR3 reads TGTGCCAGCAGCTCCGCGGGACAGGGAGGTAGCTATGGCTACACCTTC. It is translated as CASSSAGQGGSYGYTF.